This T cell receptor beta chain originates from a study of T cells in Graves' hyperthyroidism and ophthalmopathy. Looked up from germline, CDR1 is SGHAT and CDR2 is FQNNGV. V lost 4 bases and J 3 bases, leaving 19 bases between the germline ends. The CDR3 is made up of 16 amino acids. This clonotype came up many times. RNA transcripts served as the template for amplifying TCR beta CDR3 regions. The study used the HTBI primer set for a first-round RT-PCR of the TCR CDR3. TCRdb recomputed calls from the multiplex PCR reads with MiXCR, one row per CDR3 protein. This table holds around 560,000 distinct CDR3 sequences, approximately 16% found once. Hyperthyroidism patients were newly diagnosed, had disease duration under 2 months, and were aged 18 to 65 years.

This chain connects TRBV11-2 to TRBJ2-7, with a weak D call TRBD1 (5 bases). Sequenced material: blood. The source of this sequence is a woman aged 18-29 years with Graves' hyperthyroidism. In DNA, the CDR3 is TGTGCCAGCAGCTCTATTCGGCAGGGTAAGGACTACGAGCAGTACTTC. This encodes CASSSIRQGKDYEQYF.